One and the same sample provided the 25 T cell receptor beta chains below, sequenced in a study of vaccination effects on CD4 cells after COVID-19. Assay: immunoSEQ multiplex PCR; the TCRdb copy retains only in-frame clones and omits some. The sample yields under 75,000 clones, roughly 80% seen once. ViraFEST assay sequencing came after antigen-specific CD4+ T cells were expanded with viral peptide pools. Culture lasted 10 days before CD4+ T cell isolation. Nucleocapsid antibody tests were negative, and the vaccine recipients had no prior SARS-CoV-2 infection. Their antigens remain unidentified. Sample: CD4+ T cells from PBMCs cultured with SARS-CoV-2 spike peptides, taken before COVID-19 vaccination. The receptor set was obtained from a human donor who received a COVID-19 vaccine.

CDR3 protein: CASSEGAPPGNTIYF. The CDR3 nucleotides read TGTGCCAGCTCAGAGGGGGCTCCCCCTGGAAACACCATATATTTT. The genes are TRBV18 and TRBJ1-3, with TRBD1 identical over 7 bases. The germline gives CDR1 KGHSH, CDR2 LQKENI. V trimming: 5 bases; J trimming: 2 bases; junction bases outside the gene matches: 6. The CDR3 has 15 residues.

The V and J genes are TRBV5-1 and TRBJ1-4; 11 positions agree with TRBD1. Germline V gene data show CDR1 as SGHRS and CDR2 as YFSETQ. There are 14 residues in the CDR3. J lost 7 bases, V lost 2 bases, and 1 base had no gene match. The CDR3 protein is CASSFGTGGEKLFF. CDR3 DNA: TGCGCCAGCAGCTTCGGGACAGGGGGTGAAAAACTGTTTTTT.

The chain links TRBV6-4 to TRBJ1-2; no definite D call. This CDR3 contains 15 residues. Trimming cost V 6 bases and J 8 bases, with 22 bases left between them. In germline, CDR1 is MRHNA, CDR2 SNTAGT. The CDR3 region has the DNA TGTGCCAGCAGCCTCGACATGGGAAGGAGATGGGGCTACACCTTC. It is translated as CASSLDMGRRWGYTF.

This chain connects TRBV7-2 to TRBJ1-5, with TRBD1 matching over 10 bases. Germline trimming cut 5 bases from V and 9 bases from J; bases unmatched to any gene: 4. CDR1 and CDR2 (germline): SGHTA, FQGNSA. The CDR3 is 13 amino acids. CDR3 protein: CASSRTGGSPQHF. The CDR3 DNA follows: TGTGCCAGCAGCCGGACAGGGGGTTCGCCCCAGCATTTT.

This clone was counted a few times. V is TRBV30 and J is TRBJ1-5; D perhaps matches TRBD1 (5 bases). Per the germline V gene, CDR1 is GTSNPN and CDR2 is SVGIG (reference sequence). Trimming shortened V by 5 bases and J by 5 bases, and 22 bases separated the two germline ends. The CDR3 consists of 16 residues. The CDR3 loop is CAWSQGAWLGYQPQHF. The CDR3 DNA follows: TGTGCCTGGTCCCAAGGGGCATGGCTAGGCTATCAGCCCCAGCATTTT.

The chain uses TRBV12-3 or TRBV12-4 and TRBJ1-3; D is uncertain. The CDR3 sequence is 12 residues long. V lost 3 bases to trimming and J lost 9 bases, with 9 bases between them. The CDR3 region has the DNA TGTGCCAGCAGTTTTGGGGTGGGCACCATATATTTT. Amino acids: CASSFGVGTIYF.

The J gene is TRBJ2-2, the V gene TRBV7-7; D not resolved. The CDR3 runs 15 residues. CDR1 is SSHAT and CDR2 is FNYEAQ in the germline V gene (reference sequence). V dropped 2 bases and J dropped 5 bases, with 12 bases sitting between them. The CDR3 DNA is TGTGCCAGCAGCTTATCCGCCCTTCGGACCGGGGAGCTGTTTTTT. It is translated as CASSLSALRTGELFF.

This clone has more than one count but fewer than ten. V usage is TRBV5-1 and J usage is TRBJ1-1, with a tentative D call TRBD1 (5 bases). The CDR3 spans 13 residues. Germline CDR1 and CDR2: SGHRS and YFSETQ. V dropped 1 base and J dropped 8 bases, with 12 bases sitting between them. In DNA, the CDR3 is TGCGCCAGCAGCTTGATTCCTGACAGAGAAGCTTTCTTT. Protein: CASSLIPDREAFF.

In this sample, this clone turned up a few times. The chain combines TRBV18 with TRBJ1-6; TRBD1 matches at 10 bases. Germline V gene data show CDR1 as KGHSH and CDR2 as LQKENI. V shed 3 bases, J shed 4 bases, and the junction held 0 bases outside the gene matches. The CDR3 runs to 15 residues. CDR3 in amino acids: CASSPGQGYNSPLHF. CDR3 coding DNA: TGTGCCAGCTCACCGGGACAGGGGTATAATTCACCCCTCCACTTT. The full variable domain, in which reference TRBV18 and TRBJ1-6 provide the parts outside the CDR3, is NAGVMQNPRHLVRRRGQEARLRCSPMKGHSHVYWYRQLPEEGLKFMVYLQKENIIDESGMPKERFSAEFPKEGPSILRIQQVVRGDSAAYFCASSPGQGYNSPLHFGNGTRLTVT.

V gene TRBV5-1 combines with J gene TRBJ2-7, with D perhaps matching TRBD1 (6 bases). V lost 0 bases to trimming and J lost 6 bases, with 13 bases between them. The CDR3 spans 14 residues. Germline-derived CDR1 and CDR2 are SGHRS and YFSETQ. Here the CDR3 reads CASSLVGGPGEQYV. CDR3 nucleotide sequence: TGCGCCAGCAGCTTGGTTGGGGGCCCAGGCGAGCAGTACGTC.

V is TRBV7-3 and J is TRBJ2-1, with 7 bases that match TRBD2. CDR1 SGHTA and CDR2 FQGTGA come from the germline V gene. After removal of 3 bases from V and 0 bases from J, the junction contained 2 bases not matched to a gene. The CDR3 is 15 amino acids. DNA for the CDR3: TGTGCCAGCAGCTTTACTAGCGTCTCCTACAATGAGCAGTTCTTC. Amino acids: CASSFTSVSYNEQFF.

V is TRBV7-9 and J is TRBJ2-3; D is perhaps TRBD1 (6 bases). The V gene's germline CDR1 is SEHNR and CDR2 FQNEAQ (reference sequence). Trimming stripped 5 bases from V and 1 base from J, with 10 bases between. This CDR3 is built from 14 residues. The CDR3 DNA sequence: TGTGCCAGCAGCATTAGACAGGGCACAGATACGCAGTATTTT. It yields the protein CASSIRQGTDTQYF.

A note on this clone: Other DNA sequences in this specimen translate into the identical CDR3. The chain couples TRBV7-2 to TRBJ1-1, with 7 bases matching TRBD1. CDR3 length: 14 amino acids. Looked up from germline, CDR1 is SGHTA and CDR2 is FQGNSA. J lost 1 base, V lost 5 bases, and 4 bases had no gene match. CDR3 in amino acids: CASSPRTGNTEAFF. Written as DNA, the CDR3 is TGTGCCAGCAGCCCTCGGACAGGGAACACTGAAGCTTTCTTT.

The chain uses TRBV6-6 and TRBJ1-3; D is undetermined. CDR3 length: 12 residues. Germline CDR1 MNHNY, CDR2 SVGAGI (reference sequence). The V and J ends lost 6 bases and 7 bases respectively, with 10 bases between them. CDR3 in DNA: TGTGCCAGCAGCGCCGACGGGAACACCATATATTTT. Its protein product is CASSADGNTIYF.

V usage is TRBV5-1 and J usage is TRBJ1-3; D possibly corresponds to TRBD1 (6 bases). This CDR3 spans 15 amino acids. Germline CDR1 reads SGHRS; CDR2 reads YFSETQ. V was pared by 4 bases and J by 0 bases, with 11 bases between. Written as DNA, the CDR3 is TGCGCCAGCAGCCCAACAGGGAGCTCTGGAAACACCATATATTTT. It encodes CASSPTGSSGNTIYF. The full variable domain, with the rest looked up from reference TRBV5-1 and TRBJ1-3, is KAGVTQTPRYLIKTRGQQVTLSCSPISGHRSVSWYQQTPGQGLQFLFEYFSETQRNKGNFPGRFSGRQFSNSRSEMNVSTLELGDSALYLCASSPTGSSGNTIYFGEGSWLTVV.

This clone was seen just once. The gene calls are TRBV2 and TRBJ1-4, with D perhaps TRBD1 (6 bases). The V and J ends lost 6 bases and 7 bases respectively, with 9 bases between them. Germline V gene lookup returns CDR1 SNHLY and CDR2 FYNNEI. The CDR3 is made up of 12 amino acids. The CDR3 DNA reads as TGTGCCAGCAGAGGGGGGGGTGAAAAACTGTTTTTT. Its protein product is CASRGGGEKLFF. Drawing the rest from reference TRBV2 and TRBJ1-4, the complete variable domain is EPEVTQTPSHQVTQMGQEVILRCVPISNHLYFYWYRQILGQKVEFLVSFYNNEISEKSEIFDDQFSVERPDGSNFTLKIRSTKLEDSAMYFCASRGGGEKLFFGSGTQLSVL.

The chain joins TRBV19 to TRBJ2-5; 9 positions match TRBD1. The germline gives CDR1 LNHDA, CDR2 SQIVND (reference sequence). J gave up 5 bases and V 5 bases, and 6 bases lay outside the gene matches. CDR3 length: 14 residues. The CDR3 DNA follows: TGTGCCAGTAGTCCTCGGACAGGGGAGGAGACCCAGTACTTC. Its translation is CASSPRTGEETQYF.

The V gene is TRBV3-1 (or the pseudogene TRBV3-2), the J gene TRBJ2-3; D assignment may be TRBD1 or TRBD2 (5 bases each). This CDR3 has 13 amino acids. With 4 bases removed from V and 8 bases from J, the gap between germline ends came to 13 bases. Per germline, CDR1 LGHDT and CDR2 YNNKEL (reference sequence). CDR3 DNA sequence: TGTGCCAGCAGCCCCCCCGGGGCAGGTACGCAGTATTTT. Translation: CASSPPGAGTQYF.

The rearrangement links TRBV18 to TRBJ1-1; no clear D. The V gene's germline CDR1 is KGHSH and CDR2 LQKENI. V lost 3 bases and J lost 1, with 9 bases in between. The CDR3 length is 14 residues. The CDR3 DNA is TGTGCCAGCTCACCGCTCGACAAGAACACTGAAGCTTTCTTT. It yields the protein CASSPLDKNTEAFF.

The V call is TRBV15, the J call TRBJ2-3; D is tentatively TRBD1 or TRBD2 (6 bases each). CDR1 is LNHNV and CDR2 is YYDKDF in the germline V gene (reference sequence). The CDR3 totals 14 residues. The V and J ends lost 2 bases and 6 bases respectively, with 12 bases between them. This CDR3 is CATSRLGGWDTQYF. The CDR3 coding sequence is TGTGCCACCAGCAGATTGGGGGGCTGGGATACGCAGTATTTT.

The rearrangement uses TRBV3-1 (or the pseudogene TRBV3-2) and TRBJ2-5; D not certain. This CDR3 is built from 12 residues. Trimming took off 1 base at V and 4 bases at J, with 4 bases between the two ends. Germline V lookup: CDR1 LGHDT, CDR2 YNNKEL (reference sequence). The CDR3 here is CASSQVPETQYF. DNA for the CDR3: TGTGCCAGCAGCCAAGTCCCAGAGACCCAGTACTTC.

As DNA, the CDR3 is TGCGCCAGCAGCTTAGACCCAGCGGGGAGCACAGATACGCAGTATTTT. This codes for CASSLDPAGSTDTQYF. This sequence joins TRBV5-1 and TRBJ2-3; TRBD2 agrees at 7 bases. J gave up 0 bases and V 2 bases, and 6 bases lay outside the gene matches. Germline V gene data show CDR1 as SGHRS and CDR2 as YFSETQ. This CDR3 contains 16 residues. Full variable domain (rest looked up from reference TRBV5-1 and TRBJ2-3): KAGVTQTPRYLIKTRGQQVTLSCSPISGHRSVSWYQQTPGQGLQFLFEYFSETQRNKGNFPGRFSGRQFSNSRSEMNVSTLELGDSALYLCASSLDPAGSTDTQYFGPGTRLTVL.

This chain connects TRBV28 to TRBJ1-5; a possible D gene is TRBD1 (6 bases). V lost 8 bases to trimming and J lost 4 bases, with 9 bases between them. CDR3 size: 12 residues. CDR1 and CDR2 from the germline V gene are MDHEN and SYDVKM. DNA for the CDR3: TGTGCCAGCCAGGGGTGGAATCAGCCCCAGCATTTT. Amino acid sequence: CASQGWNQPQHF.

The chain carries TRBV24-1 and TRBJ1-4, with 8 nucleotides matching TRBD1. The CDR3 has 16 amino acids. Looked up from germline, CDR1 is KGHDR and CDR2 is SFDVKD. J was trimmed by 3 bases and V by 4 bases; bases with no gene match: 6. CDR3 DNA sequence: TGTGCCACCAGTGACACTCGGACAGGGTCTAATGAAAAACTGTTTTTT. Translated, it gives CATSDTRTGSNEKLFF.

The V gene is TRBV29-1, the J gene TRBJ2-1, with D possibly TRBD2 on 6 matching bases. From germline, CDR1 is SQVTM and CDR2 ANQGSEA. This CDR3 is built from 14 residues. Trimming removed 8 bases from V and 6 bases from J, with 20 bases in between. The CDR3 region is CSSLTGVSGNEQFF. CDR3 in DNA: TGCAGCAGCCTAACGGGGGTATCGGGCAATGAGCAGTTCTTC.